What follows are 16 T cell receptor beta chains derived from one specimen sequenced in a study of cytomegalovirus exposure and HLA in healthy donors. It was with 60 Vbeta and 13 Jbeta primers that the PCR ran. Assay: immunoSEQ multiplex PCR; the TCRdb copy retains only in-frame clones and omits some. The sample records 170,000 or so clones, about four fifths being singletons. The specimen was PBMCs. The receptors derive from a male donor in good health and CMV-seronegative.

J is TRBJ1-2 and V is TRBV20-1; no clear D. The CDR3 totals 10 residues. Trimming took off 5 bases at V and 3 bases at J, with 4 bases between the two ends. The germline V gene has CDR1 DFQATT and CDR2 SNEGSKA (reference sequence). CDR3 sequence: CSAHYYGYTF. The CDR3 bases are TGCAGTGCTCATTACTATGGCTACACCTTC.

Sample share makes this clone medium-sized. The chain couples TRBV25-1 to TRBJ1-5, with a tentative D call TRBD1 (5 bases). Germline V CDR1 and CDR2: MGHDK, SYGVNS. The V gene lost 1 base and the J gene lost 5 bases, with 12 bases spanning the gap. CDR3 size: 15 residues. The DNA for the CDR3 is TGTGCCAGCAGTGAATGGGGCCCGGAGTATCAGCCCCAGCATTTT. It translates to CASSEWGPEYQPQHF.

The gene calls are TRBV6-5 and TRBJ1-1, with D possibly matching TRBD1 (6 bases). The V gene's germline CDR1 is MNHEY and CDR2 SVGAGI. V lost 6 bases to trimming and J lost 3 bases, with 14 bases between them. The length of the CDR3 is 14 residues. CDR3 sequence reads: CASRQLEGDTEAFF. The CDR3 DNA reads TGTGCCAGCAGGCAACTAGAGGGGGACACTGAAGCTTTCTTT.

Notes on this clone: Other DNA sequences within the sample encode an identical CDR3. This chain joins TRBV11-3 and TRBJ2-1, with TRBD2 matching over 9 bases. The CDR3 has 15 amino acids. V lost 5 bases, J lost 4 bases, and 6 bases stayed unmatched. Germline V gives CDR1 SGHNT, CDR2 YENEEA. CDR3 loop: CASSLRLADYNEQFF. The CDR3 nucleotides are TGTGCCAGCAGCCTGAGACTAGCGGATTACAATGAGCAGTTCTTC.

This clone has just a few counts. The CDR3, as DNA: TGTGCCAGCAGCTTAGGCCTAGCGGAGGGGGAGCTGTTTTTT. It is translated as CASSLGLAEGELFF. The V and J genes are TRBV7-9 and TRBJ2-2; 7 positions agree with TRBD2. The CDR3 extends over 14 amino acids. The J segment lost 8 bases and the V segment lost 1 base, leaving 4 bases of the junction unmatched. In germline, CDR1 is SEHNR, CDR2 FQNEAQ (reference sequence).

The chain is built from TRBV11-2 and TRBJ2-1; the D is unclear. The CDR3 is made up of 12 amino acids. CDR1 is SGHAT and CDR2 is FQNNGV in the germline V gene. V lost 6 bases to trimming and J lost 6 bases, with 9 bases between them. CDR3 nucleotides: TGTGCCAGCAGTTTCACCGGCAATGAGCAGTTCTTC. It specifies CASSFTGNEQFF.

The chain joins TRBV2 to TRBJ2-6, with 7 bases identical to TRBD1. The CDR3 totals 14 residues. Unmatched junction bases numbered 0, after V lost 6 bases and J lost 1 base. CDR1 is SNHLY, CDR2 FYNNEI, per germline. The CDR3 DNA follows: TGTGCCAGCAGGACAGGGTCTGGGGCCAACGTCCTGACTTTC. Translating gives CASRTGSGANVLTF.

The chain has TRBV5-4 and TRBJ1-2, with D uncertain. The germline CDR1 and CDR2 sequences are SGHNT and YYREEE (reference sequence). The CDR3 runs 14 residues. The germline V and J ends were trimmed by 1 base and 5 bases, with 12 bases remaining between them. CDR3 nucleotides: TGTGCCAGCAGCTTGAGTTACGGAGGGTATGGCTACACCTTC. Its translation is CASSLSYGGYGYTF.

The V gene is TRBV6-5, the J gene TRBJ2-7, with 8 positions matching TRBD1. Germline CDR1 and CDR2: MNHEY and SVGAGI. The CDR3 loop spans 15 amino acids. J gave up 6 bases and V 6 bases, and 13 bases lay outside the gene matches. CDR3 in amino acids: CASRTGQGAIREQYF. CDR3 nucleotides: TGTGCCAGCAGGACCGGACAGGGTGCGATCCGCGAGCAGTACTTC.

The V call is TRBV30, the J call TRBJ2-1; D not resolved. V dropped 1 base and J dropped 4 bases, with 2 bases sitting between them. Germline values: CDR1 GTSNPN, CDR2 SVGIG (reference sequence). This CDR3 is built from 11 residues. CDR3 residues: CAWSAYNEQFF. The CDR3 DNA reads TGTGCCTGGAGTGCGTACAATGAGCAGTTCTTC.

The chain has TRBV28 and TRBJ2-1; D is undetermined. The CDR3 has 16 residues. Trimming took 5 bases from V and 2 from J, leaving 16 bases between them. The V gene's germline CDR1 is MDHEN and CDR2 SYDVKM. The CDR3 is CASSGQAHPTYNEQFF. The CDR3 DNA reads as TGTGCCAGCAGTGGTCAGGCACATCCCACCTACAATGAGCAGTTCTTC.

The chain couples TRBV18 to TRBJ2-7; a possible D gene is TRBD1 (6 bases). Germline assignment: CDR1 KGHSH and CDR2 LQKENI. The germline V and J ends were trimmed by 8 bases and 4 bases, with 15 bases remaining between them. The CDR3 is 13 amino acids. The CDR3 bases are TGTGCCAGCGCGTCAGGGGAAGGGTACGAGCAGTACTTC. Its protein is CASASGEGYEQYF.

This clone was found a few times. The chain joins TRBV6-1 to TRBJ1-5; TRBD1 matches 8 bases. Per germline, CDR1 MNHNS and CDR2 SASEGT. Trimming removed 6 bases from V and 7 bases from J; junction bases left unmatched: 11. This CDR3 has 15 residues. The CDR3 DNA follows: TGTGCCAGCAGCCCATTGGCAGGGGGCAGGCAGCCCCAGCATTTT. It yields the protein CASSPLAGGRQPQHF.

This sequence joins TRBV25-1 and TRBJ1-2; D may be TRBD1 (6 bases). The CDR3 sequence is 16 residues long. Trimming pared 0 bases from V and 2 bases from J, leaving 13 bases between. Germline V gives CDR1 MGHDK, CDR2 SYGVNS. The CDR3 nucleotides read TGTGCCAGCAGTGAATATAGGGGGGGCGCCAACTATGGCTACACCTTC. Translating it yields CASSEYRGGANYGYTF.

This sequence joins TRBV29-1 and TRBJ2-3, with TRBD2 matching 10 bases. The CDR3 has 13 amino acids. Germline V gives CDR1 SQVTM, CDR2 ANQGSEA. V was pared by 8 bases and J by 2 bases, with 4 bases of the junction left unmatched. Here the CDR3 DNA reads TGCAGCTTACTAGCGGGGCCCACAGATACGCAGTATTTT. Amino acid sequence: CSLLAGPTDTQYF.

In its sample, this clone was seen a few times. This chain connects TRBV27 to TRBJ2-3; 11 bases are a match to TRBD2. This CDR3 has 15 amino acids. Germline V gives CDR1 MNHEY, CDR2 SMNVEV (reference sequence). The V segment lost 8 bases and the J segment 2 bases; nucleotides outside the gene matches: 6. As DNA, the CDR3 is TGTGCCAGCGGTGGACTAGCGGGCCACACAGATACGCAGTATTTT. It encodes CASGGLAGHTDTQYF.